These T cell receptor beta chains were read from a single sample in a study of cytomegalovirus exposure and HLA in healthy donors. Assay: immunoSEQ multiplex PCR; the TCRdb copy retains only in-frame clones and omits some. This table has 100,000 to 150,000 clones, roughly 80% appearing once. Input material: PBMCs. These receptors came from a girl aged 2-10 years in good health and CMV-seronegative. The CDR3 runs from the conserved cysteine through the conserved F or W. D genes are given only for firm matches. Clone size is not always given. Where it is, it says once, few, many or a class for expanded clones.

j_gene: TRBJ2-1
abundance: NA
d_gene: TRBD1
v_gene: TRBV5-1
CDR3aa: CASSSGQGGGLASNEQFF

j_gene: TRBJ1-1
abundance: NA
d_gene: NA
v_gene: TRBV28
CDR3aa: CASSFLWGNTEAFF

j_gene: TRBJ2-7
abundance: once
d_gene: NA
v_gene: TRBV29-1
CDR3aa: CSVDGPGEEQYF

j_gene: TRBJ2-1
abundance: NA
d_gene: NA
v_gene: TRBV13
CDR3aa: CASSFFRSGNFQNEQFF

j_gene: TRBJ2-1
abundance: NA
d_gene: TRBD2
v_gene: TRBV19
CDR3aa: CASSMLLAESQFF

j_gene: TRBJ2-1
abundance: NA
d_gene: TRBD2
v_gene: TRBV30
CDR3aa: CAWSKLANSYNEQFF

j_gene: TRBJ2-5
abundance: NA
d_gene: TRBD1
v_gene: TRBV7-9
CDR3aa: CSSSYGTGYLQETQYF

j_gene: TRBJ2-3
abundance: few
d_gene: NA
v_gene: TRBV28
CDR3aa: CASSGYDSTDTQYF

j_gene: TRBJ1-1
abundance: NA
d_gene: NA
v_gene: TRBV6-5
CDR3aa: CASSTGVRTEAFF

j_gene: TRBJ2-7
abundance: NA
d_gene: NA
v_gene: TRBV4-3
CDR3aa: CASSQDQGSSYEQYF

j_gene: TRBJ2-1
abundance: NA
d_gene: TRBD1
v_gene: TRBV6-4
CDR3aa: CASRLRQGIDNEQFF

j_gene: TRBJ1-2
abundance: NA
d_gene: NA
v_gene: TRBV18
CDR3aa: CASSPPVAGGYTF

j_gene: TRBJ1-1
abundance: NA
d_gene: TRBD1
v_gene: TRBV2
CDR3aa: CASSARQGLNTEAFF

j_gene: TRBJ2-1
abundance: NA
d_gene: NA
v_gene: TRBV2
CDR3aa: CASFAGYNEQFF

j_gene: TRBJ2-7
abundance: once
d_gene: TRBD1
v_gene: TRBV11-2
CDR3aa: CASSRTGAGYEQYF

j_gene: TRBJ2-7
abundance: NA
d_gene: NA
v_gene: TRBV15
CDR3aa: CATSRDLGSTTYEQYF

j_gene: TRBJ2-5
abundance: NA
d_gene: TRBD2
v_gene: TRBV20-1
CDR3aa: CSASSGETQYF

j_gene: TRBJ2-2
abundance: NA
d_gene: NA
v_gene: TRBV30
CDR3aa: CAWRGGPYTGELFF

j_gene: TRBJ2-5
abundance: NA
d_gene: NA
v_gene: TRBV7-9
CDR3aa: CASSPSGSETQYF

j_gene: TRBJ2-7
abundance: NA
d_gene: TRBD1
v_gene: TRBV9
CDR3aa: CASSASGTGVDEQYF

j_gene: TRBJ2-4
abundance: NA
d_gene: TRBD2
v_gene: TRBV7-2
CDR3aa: CASSLGLADRAKNIQYF

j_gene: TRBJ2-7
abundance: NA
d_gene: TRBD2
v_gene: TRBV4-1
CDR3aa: CASSRGDYVEQYF

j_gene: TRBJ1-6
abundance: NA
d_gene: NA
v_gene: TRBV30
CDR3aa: CAWSVRGSYNSPLHF

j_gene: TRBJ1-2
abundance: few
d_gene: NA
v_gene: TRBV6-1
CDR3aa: CASRQSSNYGYTF

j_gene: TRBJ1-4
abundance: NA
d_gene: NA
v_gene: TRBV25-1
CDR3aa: CASSGNRGEKLFF

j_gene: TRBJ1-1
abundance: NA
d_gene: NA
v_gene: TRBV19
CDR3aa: CATTPDWAGANTEAFF

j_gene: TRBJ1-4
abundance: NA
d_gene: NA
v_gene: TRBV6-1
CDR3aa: CASSEARGGGEKLFF

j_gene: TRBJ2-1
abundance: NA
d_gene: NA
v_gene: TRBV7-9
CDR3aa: CASSSGLRGPFSYNEQFF

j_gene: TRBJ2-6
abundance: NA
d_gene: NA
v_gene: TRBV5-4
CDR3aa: CGFQGWSGANVLTF

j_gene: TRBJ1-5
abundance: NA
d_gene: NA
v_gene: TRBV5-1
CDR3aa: CASSCIRGCNQPQHF

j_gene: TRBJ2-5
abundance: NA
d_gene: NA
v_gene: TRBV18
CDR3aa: CASSPPGRETQYF

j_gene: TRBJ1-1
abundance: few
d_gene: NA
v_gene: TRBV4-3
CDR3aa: CASSQTRGIWAFF

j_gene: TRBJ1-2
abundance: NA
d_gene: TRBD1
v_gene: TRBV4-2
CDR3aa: CASSQEGQGVGYTF

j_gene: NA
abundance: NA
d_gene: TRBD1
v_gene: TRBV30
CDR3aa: CAWNQDRENEQYF

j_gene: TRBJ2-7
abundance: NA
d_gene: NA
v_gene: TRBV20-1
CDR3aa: CSARDYYEQYF

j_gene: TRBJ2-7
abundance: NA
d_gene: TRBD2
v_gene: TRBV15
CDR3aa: CATSRGREGILNEQYF

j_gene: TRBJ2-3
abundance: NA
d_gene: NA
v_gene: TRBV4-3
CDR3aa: CASSQTSTDTQYF

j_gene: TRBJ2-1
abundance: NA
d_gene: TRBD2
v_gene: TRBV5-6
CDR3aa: CASVISSGGRSYNEQFF

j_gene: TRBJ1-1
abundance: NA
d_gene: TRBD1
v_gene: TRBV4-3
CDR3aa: CASSLDRGHTEAFF

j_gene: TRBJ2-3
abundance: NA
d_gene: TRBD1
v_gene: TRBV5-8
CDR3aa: CASSFRTGADTQYF

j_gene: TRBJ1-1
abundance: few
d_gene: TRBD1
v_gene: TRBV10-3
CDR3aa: CAISGGTENTEAFF

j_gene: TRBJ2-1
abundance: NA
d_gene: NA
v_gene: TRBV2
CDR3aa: CASAAAIYNEQFF

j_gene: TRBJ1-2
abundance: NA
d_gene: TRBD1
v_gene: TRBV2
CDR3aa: CASSRRDSYPNYGYTF

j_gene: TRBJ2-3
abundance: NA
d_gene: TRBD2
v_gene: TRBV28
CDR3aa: CASSLADGTDTQYF

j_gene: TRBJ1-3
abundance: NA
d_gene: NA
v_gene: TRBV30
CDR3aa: CAWRESFSGNTIYF

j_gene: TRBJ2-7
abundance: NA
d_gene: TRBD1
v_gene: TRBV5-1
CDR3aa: CASSVGQGPNEQYF

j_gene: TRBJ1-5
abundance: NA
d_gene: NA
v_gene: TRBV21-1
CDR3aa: CASSNTSDRGSYSNQPQHF

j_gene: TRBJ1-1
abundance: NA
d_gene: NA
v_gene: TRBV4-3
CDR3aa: CASSQDRVNTEAFF

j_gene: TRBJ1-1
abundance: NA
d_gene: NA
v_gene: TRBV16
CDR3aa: CASSHGLNTEAFF

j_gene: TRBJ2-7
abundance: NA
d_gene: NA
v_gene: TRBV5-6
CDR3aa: CASSQMNQGSSYEQYF

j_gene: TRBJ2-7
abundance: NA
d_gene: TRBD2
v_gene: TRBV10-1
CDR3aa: CASMGGEYF

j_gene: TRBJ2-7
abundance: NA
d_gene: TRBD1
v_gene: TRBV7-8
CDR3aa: CASSRQGAREQYF

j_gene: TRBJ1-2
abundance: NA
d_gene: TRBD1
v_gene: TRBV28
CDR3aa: CASSSTGGVYGYTF